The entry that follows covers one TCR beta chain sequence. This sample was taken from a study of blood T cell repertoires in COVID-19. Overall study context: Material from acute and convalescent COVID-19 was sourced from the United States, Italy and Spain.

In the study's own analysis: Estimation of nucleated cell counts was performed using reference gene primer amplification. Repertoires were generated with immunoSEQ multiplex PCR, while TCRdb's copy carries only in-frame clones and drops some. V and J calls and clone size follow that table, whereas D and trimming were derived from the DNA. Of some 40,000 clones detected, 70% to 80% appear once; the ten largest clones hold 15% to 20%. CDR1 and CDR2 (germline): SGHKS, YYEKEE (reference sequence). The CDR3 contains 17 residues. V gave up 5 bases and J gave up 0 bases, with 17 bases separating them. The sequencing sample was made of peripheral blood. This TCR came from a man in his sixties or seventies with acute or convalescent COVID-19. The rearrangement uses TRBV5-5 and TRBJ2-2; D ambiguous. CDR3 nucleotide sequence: TGTGCCAGCAGTCCCTTTTCGGGTAACCCGAACACCGGGGAGCTGTTTTTT. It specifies CASSPFSGNPNTGELFF.